This passage covers 27 T cell receptor beta chains from one sample sequenced in a study of blood T cells in healthy people across ages. Sample-barcoded 5' priming and a J-beta primer mix drove a second PCR of roughly 6 to 12 cycles. TCRdb re-analysed the 5' RACE reads in MiXCR, keeping a single row per CDR3 protein. The sample carries around 820,000 distinct CDR3 sequences, 20% to 25% recorded once. This same sample was also taken into another study, of T cells of mothers and their children.

Material for sequencing was blood. The receptors come from a boy under 18 in good health.

This clonotype was recorded many times. V is TRBV4-1 and J is TRBJ2-1, with TRBD2 matching over 9 bases. V was clipped by 0 bases and J by 7 bases; unmatched bases: 10. Germline loops: CDR1 MGHRA, CDR2 YSYEKL. The CDR3 covers 17 residues. The CDR3 nucleotides read TGCGCCAGCAGCCAAGAGTTAAGGGCTAGCGGGACAAATGAGCAGTTCTTC. Translated: CASSQELRASGTNEQFF.

The rearrangement uses TRBV4-3 and TRBJ2-5; 7 bases line up with TRBD1. The tail of the sequence fits TRBJ2-1 better, so the J call may be wrong. The CDR3 has 16 residues. Germline CDR1 is LGHNA and CDR2 is YSLEER. In DNA form, the CDR3 reads TGCGCCAGCAGCCAAGATCTAAGGACAGGTCTAGGTGAGCAGTTCTTC. The encoded protein is CASSQDLRTGLGEQFF.

The chain has TRBV6-6 and TRBJ2-1; D gene unclear. Germline-derived CDR1 and CDR2 are MNHNY and SVGAGI (reference sequence). This CDR3 is 13 amino acids long. Trimming cost V 2 bases and J 3 bases, with 5 bases left between them. CDR3 in amino acids: CASSYRVYNEQFF. CDR3 bases: TGTGCCAGCAGTTACAGGGTCTACAATGAGCAGTTCTTC.

The V and J genes are TRBV6-6 and TRBJ2-3; D uncertain. Germline V gene data show CDR1 as MNHNY and CDR2 as SVGAGI (reference sequence). The CDR3 loop spans 14 amino acids. V was trimmed by 10 bases and J by 0 bases, leaving 14 bases between them. The CDR3 protein is CATTAKTSTDTQYF. As DNA, the CDR3 is TGTGCCACCACGGCGAAAACTAGCACAGATACGCAGTATTTT.

This clonotype showed up just a few times. The rearrangement uses TRBV4-3 and TRBJ1-6; D is unclear. Trimming took off 0 bases at V and 8 bases at J, with 14 bases between the two ends. Germline CDR1 is LGHNA and CDR2 is YSLEER. The CDR3 totals 16 residues. The CDR3 region is CASSQDLLPADSPLHF. In DNA form, the CDR3 reads TGCGCCAGCAGCCAAGATTTGCTGCCGGCGGATTCACCCCTCCACTTT.

Only a few counts were recorded for this clonotype. This sequence joins TRBV7-9 and TRBJ2-7; no clear D. The end of the DNA is better explained by TRBJ2-5, so the J call may be wrong. Germline CDR1 reads SEHNR; CDR2 reads FQNEAQ (reference sequence). The CDR3 covers 15 residues. CDR3 protein: CASSLALAKQETQYF. The CDR3 region has the DNA TGTGCCAGCAGCTTAGCTCTGGCCAAACAAGAGACCCAGTACTTC.

This clonotype occurred a few times. CDR3 sequence reads: CATSGRDRGPPVGQYF. Here the CDR3 DNA reads TGTGCCACCAGCGGCCGGGACAGGGGACCACCGGTGGGTCAGTACTTC. The genes are TRBV15 and TRBJ2-4; 10 bases are a match to TRBD1. Trimming removed 5 bases from V and 12 bases from J; junction bases left unmatched: 16. Germline V gene data show CDR1 as LNHNV and CDR2 as YYDKDF (reference sequence). The CDR3 is 16 residues long.

The V and J genes are TRBV2 and TRBJ1-2; maybe TRBD1 (6 bases). The V gene's germline CDR1 is SNHLY and CDR2 FYNNEI. The CDR3 loop spans 13 amino acids. Between the trimmed V and J ends, which lost 3 bases and 7 bases, there was a span of 12 bases. For the CDR3, the DNA is TGTGCCAGCAGTGACCAGGGGTCGGGTGGCTACACCTTC. It codes for CASSDQGSGGYTF.

Only a few counts were recorded for this clonotype. V gene TRBV6-5 combines with J gene TRBJ2-3; 13 positions match TRBD2. With 4 bases clipped from V and 5 bases from J, the junction kept 6 bases outside the gene matches. Germline V lookup: CDR1 MNHEY, CDR2 SVGAGI. The CDR3 length is 16 residues. CDR3 in DNA: TGTGCCAGCAGTTTCTGGACTAGCGGGAGACAAGATACGCAGTATTTT. Translation: CASSFWTSGRQDTQYF.

This clonotype was observed once. The chain recombines TRBV6-6 with TRBJ1-1; D remains ambiguous. CDR3 length: 14 residues. V was pared by 2 bases and J by 1 base, with 8 bases between. Germline values: CDR1 MNHNY, CDR2 SVGAGI (reference sequence). In DNA, the CDR3 is TGTGCCAGCAGTTACCTGGGTACGAACACTGAAGCTTTCTTT. As protein: CASSYLGTNTEAFF.

The table lists this clonotype with a few counts. The CDR3 loop reads CSVVGEYLGGYTF. CDR3 nucleotides: TGCAGCGTTGTCGGGGAGTACCTGGGAGGCTACACCTTC. This chain links TRBV29-1 with TRBJ1-2; D remains unclear. Germline loops: CDR1 SQVTM, CDR2 ANQGSEA. CDR3 length equals 13 residues. The ends were cut back, 4 bases at V and 8 bases at J, with 17 bases in the middle. The full variable domain, with the rest looked up from reference TRBV29-1 and TRBJ1-2, is SAVISQKPSRDICQRGTSLTIQCQVDSQVTMMFWYRQQPGQSLTLIATANQGSEATYESGFVIDKFPISRPNLTFSTLTVSNMSPEDSSIYLCSVVGEYLGGYTFGSGTRLTVV.

This clonotype was detected many times. The V gene is TRBV4-1, the J gene TRBJ1-5, with TRBD1 matching 9 bases. Germline V gene data show CDR1 as MGHRA and CDR2 as YSYEKL. J was trimmed by 2 bases and V by 0 bases; bases with no gene match: 5. This CDR3 is built from 17 residues. CDR3 in amino acids: CASSQDVQGAGNQPQHF. CDR3 DNA: TGCGCCAGCAGCCAAGATGTACAGGGGGCGGGCAATCAGCCCCAGCATTTT.

The chain recombines TRBV10-3 with TRBJ2-7; TRBD1 agrees at 8 bases. J gave up 2 bases and V 0 bases, and 6 bases lay outside the gene matches. CDR3 length: 16 amino acids. Germline lookup yields CDR1 ENHRY and CDR2 SYGVKD. CDR3 nucleotides: TGTGCCATCAGTGAGTCTGTGGACAGGGTAACCTACGAGCAGTACTTC. This codes for CAISESVDRVTYEQYF.

The chain combines TRBV20-1 with TRBJ2-1; the match to TRBD2 covers 8 bases. Germline CDR1 and CDR2: DFQATT and SNEGSKA (reference sequence). The CDR3 consists of 15 residues. Trimming took 5 bases from V and 5 from J; bases not matched to a gene: 11. The CDR3 coding sequence is TGCAGTGCTTCCCCCGGGACTAGAATTAACAATGAGCAGTTCTTC. Its translation: CSASPGTRINNEQFF.

This clonotype was counted many times. The chain recombines TRBV6-1 with TRBJ1-4; maybe TRBD1 (5 bases). Trimming took off 4 bases at V and 5 bases at J, with 14 bases between the two ends. The CDR3 totals 15 residues. CDR1 and CDR2 from the germline V gene are MNHNS and SASEGT. Here the CDR3 DNA reads TGTGCCAGCAGTGGTGGGGGGACCCTAAATGAAAAACTGTTTTTT. Residues: CASSGGGTLNEKLFF.

CDR3 loop: CASSQGGQGIYNEQFF. The CDR3 DNA sequence: TGCGCCAGCAGCCAAGGGGGACAGGGTATCTACAATGAGCAGTTCTTC. The chain employs TRBV4-3 and TRBJ2-1, with 9 bases aligning to TRBD1. CDR1 and CDR2 from the germline V gene are LGHNA and YSLEER. The CDR3 loop spans 16 amino acids. V lost 1 base, J lost 3 bases, and 4 bases stayed unmatched.

The rearrangement joins TRBV28 to TRBJ1-1, with D unclear. Trimming removed 7 bases at V and 0 bases at J, with 18 bases between. The CDR3 is made up of 16 amino acids. The germline gives CDR1 MDHEN, CDR2 SYDVKM. The CDR3 loop is CASTSYALGMNTEAFF. DNA of the CDR3: TGTGCCAGCACCTCATACGCTCTGGGGATGAACACTGAAGCTTTCTTT.

The sample holds a few counts of this clonotype. The rearrangement joins TRBV3-1 to TRBJ2-1; the D is unclear. The germline V gene has CDR1 LGHDT and CDR2 YNNKEL (reference sequence). This CDR3 has 15 residues. V gave up 0 bases and J gave up 2 bases, with 8 bases separating them. The CDR3 DNA reads as TGTGCCAGCAGCCAAGACGACACCGCCTACAATGAGCAGTTCTTC. Translated: CASSQDDTAYNEQFF.

This clonotype was observed many times. The rearrangement links TRBV20-1 to TRBJ2-7, with a tentative D call TRBD2 (6 bases). V was shortened by 2 bases and J by 4 bases, with 15 bases between the two germline ends. The CDR3 covers 14 residues. From germline, CDR1 is DFQATT and CDR2 SNEGSKA (reference sequence). The CDR3 DNA reads TGCAGTGCTAGAACCGGGACTGAAACTTACGAGCAGTACTTC. Translation: CSARTGTETYEQYF.

The V call is TRBV18, the J call TRBJ1-1; D is ambiguous. V lost 2 bases, J lost 3 bases, and 7 bases lay in between. Germline V gives CDR1 KGHSH, CDR2 LQKENI. This CDR3 has 13 amino acids. Written as DNA, the CDR3 is TGTGCCAGCTCACCAGGGGATGACACTGAAGCTTTCTTT. Residues: CASSPGDDTEAFF.

The chain links TRBV24-1 to TRBJ2-1; 7 nucleotides align to TRBD2. After removal of 4 bases from V and 7 bases from J, the junction contained 3 bases not matched to a gene. The CDR3 has 13 residues. CDR1 is KGHDR and CDR2 is SFDVKD in the germline V gene. The CDR3 protein is CATSERLANEQFF. For the CDR3, the DNA is TGTGCCACCAGTGAGCGACTAGCTAATGAGCAGTTCTTC.

The chain recombines TRBV28 with TRBJ2-1; 8 nucleotides align to TRBD1. The germline V gene encodes CDR1 MDHEN and CDR2 SYDVKM. V lost 5 bases and J lost 8; bases outside the gene matches: 11. The CDR3 has 15 residues. CDR3 amino acids: CASSPSGQGAHEQFF. The CDR3 DNA follows: TGTGCCAGCAGTCCGTCAGGACAGGGAGCGCATGAGCAGTTCTTC.

This chain uses TRBV29-1 with TRBJ2-1; D unresolved. In germline, CDR1 is SQVTM, CDR2 ANQGSEA. The ends were cut back, 1 base at V and 4 bases at J, with 11 bases in the middle. The CDR3 length is 14 residues. The CDR3, as DNA: TGCAGCGTTGAAGGCGTCAGGCGTTACAATGAGCAGTTCTTC. Protein product: CSVEGVRRYNEQFF.

This clonotype was observed a few times. V usage is TRBV29-1 and J usage is TRBJ2-5; no clear D. V was shortened by 5 bases and J by 2 bases, with 9 bases between the two germline ends. Germline V CDR1 and CDR2: SQVTM, ANQGSEA. This CDR3 has 12 residues. The CDR3 DNA reads as TGCAGCGTTATTTCAGAACAAGAGACCCAGTACTTC. Its translation: CSVISEQETQYF.

This clonotype was seen a handful of times. The V call is TRBV5-1, the J call TRBJ2-5, with unresolved D. V was pared by 2 bases and J by 1 base, with 12 bases between. The V gene's germline CDR1 is SGHRS and CDR2 YFSETQ. This CDR3 has 15 residues. The CDR3 nucleotides read TGCGCCAGCAGCTTTTCGGTGCAGCTCCAAGAGACCCAGTACTTC. It is translated as CASSFSVQLQETQYF.

The chain recombines TRBV10-3 with TRBJ2-5, with 11 bases lining up with TRBD2. V was clipped by 3 bases and J by 4 bases; unmatched bases: 7. The CDR3 contains 16 residues. The V gene's germline CDR1 is ENHRY and CDR2 SYGVKD. This chain's CDR3 is CAISDISGGARETQYF. CDR3 DNA sequence: TGTGCCATCAGTGACATTAGCGGGGGGGCTAGAGAGACCCAGTACTTC.

This clonotype occurred a few times. The chain is built from TRBV6-2 or TRBV6-3 and TRBJ2-1; D uncertain. This CDR3 is 15 amino acids long. V gave up 5 bases and J gave up 3 bases, with 14 bases separating them. Looked up from germline, CDR1 is MNHEY and CDR2 is SVGEGT. DNA of the CDR3: TGTGCCAGCAGTCATCCCGCGTACCTCTACAATGAGCAGTTCTTC. Translated, it gives CASSHPAYLYNEQFF.